This is a list of T cell receptor beta chains from one sample in a study of blood T cell repertoires in COVID-19. Sequenced by immunoSEQ multiplex PCR; TCRdb stores in-frame clones only, minus some. The sample includes 300,000 to 350,000 clones, roughly nine tenths seen only once; the top ten take 3% to 4.5%. Material for sequencing was peripheral blood. These receptor sequences come from a woman aged 55-70 years with COVID-19, enrolled during active disease. The CDR3 runs from the conserved cysteine through the conserved F or W. D genes are given only for firm matches. Not all rows give a size; the values are once, few, many and, for expanded clones, a class.

j_gene | v_gene | abundance | d_gene | CDR3nt | CDR3aa
TRBJ1-2 | TRBV5-1 | - | TRBD1 | TGCGCCAGCAGCTCCCGACAGGGGACGGCCGTTAACTATGGCTACACCTTC | CASSSRQGTAVNYGYTF
TRBJ1-5 | TRBV19 | - | - | TGTGCCAGTAGTACGCGGGGCTTAGGACGGAACAATCAGCCCCAGCATTTT | CASSTRGLGRNNQPQHF
TRBJ2-7 | TRBV7-2 | - | - | TGTGCCAGCAGCTTAGCCACCTACGAGCAGTACTTC | CASSLATYEQYF
TRBJ2-7 | TRBV5-4 | - | TRBD2 | TGTGCCAGCAGCCGGGGGGGGTCTGGGGAGGAGCAGTACTTC | CASSRGGSGEEQYF
TRBJ2-1 | TRBV9 | - | - | TGTGCCAGCAGCGTAGAAGGGGCCTACAATGAGCAGTTCTTC | CASSVEGAYNEQFF
TRBJ2-7 | TRBV18 | - | - | TGTGCCAGCAGATTATCAGGGGCCGGCTCCTACGAGCAGTACTTC | CASRLSGAGSYEQYF
TRBJ1-2 | TRBV2 | - | TRBD1 | TGTGCCAGCAGTAAGGACAGGGCTGGCTACACCTTC | CASSKDRAGYTF
TRBJ1-4 | TRBV20-1 | - | - | TGCAGTGCTAGTATTTCGGGGAATGAAAAACTGTTTTTT | CSASISGNEKLFF
TRBJ2-1 | TRBV3-1/TRBV3-2 | - | TRBD2 | TGTGCCAGCAGCCTCGGACTAGCGGGGGGCTCTTACAATGAGCAGTTCTTC | CASSLGLAGGSYNEQFF
TRBJ1-4 | TRBV28 | - | - | TGTGCCATCAGCGGTCGGCAGGGGAATGAAAAACTGTTTTTT | CAISGRQGNEKLFF
TRBJ1-2 | TRBV10-3 | - | - | TGTGCCATCAGTGATTTGGTAAGAACTATCGGCTACACCTTC | CAISDLVRTIGYTF
TRBJ1-2 | TRBV6-4 | - | TRBD1 | TGTGCCAGCAGGACAGGGAGCCAGGGGGCTGGGGAAGGCTACACCTTC | CASRTGSQGAGEGYTF
TRBJ1-6 | TRBV5-1 | - | - | TGCGCCAGCAGCTTGGGTATAGATTCACCCCTCCACTTT | CASSLGIDSPLHF
TRBJ2-7 | TRBV7-8 | once | TRBD1 | TGTGCCAGCAGCCCCCGACAGGGAATGGGCTATTCCGAGCAGTACTTC | CASSPRQGMGYSEQYF
TRBJ2-3 | TRBV7-9 | - | - | TGTGCCAGCAGCTTAGTGCAGGGTGTAGATACGCAGTATTTT | CASSLVQGVDTQYF
TRBJ2-7 | TRBV1 | - | - | TGCACCAGCAGCCTACGATTCAGGGACAGGGATTCTTACGAGCAGTACTTC | CTSSLRFRDRDSYEQYF
TRBJ1-5 | TRBV25-1 | - | TRBD1 | TGTGCCACCAGAGGACAGGGGTGGAATCAGCCCCAGCATTTT | CATRGQGWNQPQHF
TRBJ2-1 | TRBV13 | - | - | TGTGCCAGCAGCCATGGGACTAAGGGGGACAATGAGCAGTTCTTC | CASSHGTKGDNEQFF
TRBJ2-5 | TRBV28 | - | TRBD1 | TGTGCCAGCAGCCTGGGGACAGGGGGAAAGGAGACCCAGTACTTC | CASSLGTGGKETQYF
TRBJ1-1 | TRBV10-3 | - | TRBD1 | TGTGCCATCAGTTCGAATGACAGGGCGAACACTGAAGCTTTCTTT | CAISSNDRANTEAFF
TRBJ2-1 | TRBV1 | - | - | TGCACCAGCAGCCATGAACCGGGACTAGATTACAATGAGCAGTTCTTC | CTSSHEPGLDYNEQFF
TRBJ2-7 | TRBV7-2 | once | - | TGTGCCAGCAGCTGGGAGGACGCCTCGACCTACGAGCAGTACTTC | CASSWEDASTYEQYF
TRBJ2-6 | TRBV7-9 | - | - | TGTGCCAGCAGCTTGGTCAGGGGTAACGGGGCCAACGTCCTGACTTTC | CASSLVRGNGANVLTF
TRBJ2-6 | TRBV6-5 | - | TRBD1 | TGTGCCAGCAGTTTCAGGGGGCTCGGGGCCAACGTCCTGACTTTC | CASSFRGLGANVLTF
TRBJ2-7 | TRBV5-6 | - | TRBD2 | TGTGCCAGCAGCTTCGGCAGCGGGGCCTACGAGCAGTACTTC | CASSFGSGAYEQYF
TRBJ1-1 | TRBV14 | - | TRBD1 | TGTGCCAGCAGCCCGAGGACAGGGCAGGTGAACACTGAAGCTTTCTTT | CASSPRTGQVNTEAFF
TRBJ2-3 | TRBV24-1 | - | TRBD2 | TGTGCCACCAGTGACCCCGGACTAGCGGGATTAGATACGCAGTATTTT | CATSDPGLAGLDTQYF
TRBJ2-3 | TRBV11-2 | - | TRBD1 | TGTGCCAGCAGCGGGGACAGGGTAACCACAGATACGCAGTATTTT | CASSGDRVTTDTQYF
TRBJ1-5 | TRBV3-1/TRBV3-2 | once | - | TGTGCCAGCAGCCAAGGTGCGAAGCAGCCCCAGCATTTT | CASSQGAKQPQHF
TRBJ2-1 | TRBV27 | - | TRBD2 | TGTGCCAGCAGTTCTACTAGCGGGGGCCAATACAATGAGCAGTTCTTC | CASSSTSGGQYNEQFF
TRBJ2-5 | TRBV28 | - | TRBD2 | TGTGCCAGCAGGCAGGGAGGGTCTCAAGAGACCCAGTACTTC | CASRQGGSQETQYF
TRBJ2-5 | TRBV9 | few | TRBD1 | TGTGCCAGCAGCCCTCGACAGGGTAGGAAAGAGACCCAGTACTTC | CASSPRQGRKETQYF
TRBJ1-3 | TRBV5-8 | - | - | TGTGCCAGCAGCTTGCTCGACACCATATATTTT | CASSLLDTIYF
TRBJ1-1 | TRBV9 | - | - | TGTGCCAGCCGGGGGATGAACACTGAAGCTTTCTTT | CASRGMNTEAFF
TRBJ1-1 | TRBV5-1 | - | - | TGCGCCAGCAGCACCAAAGGAGGGCAGATGAACACTGAAGCTTTCTTT | CASSTKGGQMNTEAFF
TRBJ2-7 | TRBV6-5 | once | - | TGTGCCAGCAGTTACTCGATGGGCAGGGTGGACGAGCAGTACTTC | CASSYSMGRVDEQYF
TRBJ2-7 | TRBV6-5 | - | TRBD1 | TGTGCCAGCAGTCCGCCCGGGACAGGTTTATACGAGCAGTACTTC | CASSPPGTGLYEQYF
TRBJ1-2 | TRBV7-8 | - | TRBD1 | TGTGCCAGCAGCTTAGTTCGTCGGACAGGAGATTCCTATGGCTACACCTTC | CASSLVRRTGDSYGYTF
TRBJ1-1 | TRBV12-3/TRBV12-4 | - | - | TGTGCCAGCAGTTTAGCCGGGGTGGAAGCTTTCTTT | CASSLAGVEAFF